This T cell receptor beta chain appears in the sequencing data of a study of blood T cell repertoires in COVID-19. The data were produced by immunoSEQ multiplex PCR, yet TCRdb's version contains in-frame clones alone and is incomplete. The sample carries 65,000 to 95,000 clones, 70% to 90% recorded once. Germline assignment: CDR1 SGHRS and CDR2 YFSETQ. CDR3 size: 14 residues. The V segment lost 4 bases and the J segment 2 bases; nucleotides outside the gene matches: 5. A note on this clone: The identical CDR3 is also encoded by other nucleotide sequences in the sample.

The sample consisted of peripheral blood. The TCR sequence derives from a man over 45 with active COVID-19. The chain uses TRBV5-1 and TRBJ2-5, with 7 bases lining up with TRBD1. CDR3 loop: CASSPGQPQETQYF. The CDR3 DNA reads as TGCGCCAGCAGCCCGGGACAGCCTCAAGAGACCCAGTACTTC.